Shown below are 12 T cell receptor beta chains from a single sample sequenced in a study of OX40 agonist ivuxolimab in advanced cancers. Repertoires were generated with immunoSEQ multiplex PCR, while TCRdb's copy carries only in-frame clones and drops some. The profile shows 50,000 to 75,000 clones, 80% to 90% of them singletons. The sequencing here drew on CD4+ or CD8+ T cells sorted from blood, taken in a trial of the OX40 agonist ivuxolimab. All receptors come from an adult with an advanced solid tumor such as melanoma, head and neck, liver or kidney cancer.

This clone has a single count. The chain recombines TRBV19 with TRBJ2-5; a weak D match, TRBD2 (5 bases). The CDR3 runs to 15 residues. Germline assignment: CDR1 LNHDA and CDR2 SQIVND (reference sequence). Between the trimmed V and J ends, which lost 7 bases and 0 bases, there was a span of 15 bases. CDR3: CASKSFGRDQETQYF. CDR3 DNA sequence: TGTGCCAGTAAATCCTTCGGGCGGGACCAAGAGACCCAGTACTTC.

Only one count was recorded for this clone. The rearrangement links TRBV14 to TRBJ1-1; possibly TRBD1 for D (5 bases). V was trimmed by 4 bases and J by 2 bases, leaving 8 bases between them. This CDR3 region has 13 residues. Germline V gene data show CDR1 as SGHDN and CDR2 as FVKESK. This CDR3 is CASSPGANTEAFF. For the CDR3, the DNA is TGTGCCAGCAGCCCCGGGGCCAACACTGAAGCTTTCTTT.

This chain joins TRBV11-3 and TRBJ1-2; TRBD1 aligns across 7 bases. The V and J ends lost 0 bases and 4 bases, in that order; junction bases with no gene match: 17. CDR1 is SGHNT and CDR2 is YENEEA in the germline V gene. This CDR3 has 19 residues. For the CDR3, the DNA is TGTGCCAGCAGCTTAGATCGTTCCCCCGACAGGGAGGAAGGCTATGGCTACACCTTC. Its protein product is CASSLDRSPDREEGYGYTF.

This sequence joins TRBV6-1 and TRBJ1-3; unclear D gene. This CDR3 contains 15 residues. The germline gives CDR1 MNHNS, CDR2 SASEGT. With 6 bases removed from V and 3 bases from J, the gap between germline ends came to 15 bases. This chain's CDR3 is CASRPRENLGNTIYF. The DNA for the CDR3 is TGTGCCAGCAGGCCGAGGGAAAACCTTGGAAACACCATATATTTT.

This chain joins TRBV5-6 and TRBJ2-1; D is unresolved. The CDR3 runs to 13 residues. The V end was cut by 1 base, the J end by 4 bases, with 6 bases between. Germline values: CDR1 SGHDT, CDR2 YYEEEE. CDR3 coding DNA: TGTGCCAGCAGCTTGTACGATTACAATGAGCAGTTCTTC. Translation gives CASSLYDYNEQFF.

V and J are TRBV5-1 and TRBJ2-7; possible D gene TRBD2, 5 bases. The germline V gene encodes CDR1 SGHRS and CDR2 YFSETQ. V was trimmed by 0 bases and J by 6 bases, leaving 13 bases between them. This CDR3 comprises 14 residues. The CDR3 is CASSLDEGPGEQYF. The CDR3 DNA sequence: TGCGCCAGCAGCTTGGATGAGGGCCCGGGCGAGCAGTACTTC.

The CDR3 loop is CASSTGQGNTGELFF. In nucleotides, the CDR3 is TGTGCCAGCAGCACCGGACAGGGGAACACCGGGGAGCTGTTTTTT. The chain links TRBV9 to TRBJ2-2; 8 nucleotides match TRBD1. Germline V gene data show CDR1 as SGDLS and CDR2 as YYNGEE. V was clipped by 4 bases and J by 1 base; unmatched bases: 3. The CDR3 covers 15 residues.

The rearrangement joins TRBV5-1 to TRBJ2-2, with D possibly being TRBD1 (5 bases). CDR3 size: 16 residues. The V end was cut by 3 bases, the J end by 6 bases, with 18 bases between. Germline lookup yields CDR1 SGHRS and CDR2 YFSETQ. CDR3 sequence (DNA): TGCGCCAGCAGCTGGGCTTTAAGGGGTTCTGCCGGGGAGCTGTTTTTT. This sequence encodes CASSWALRGSAGELFF. The entire variable domain, with the rest obtained from reference TRBV5-1 and TRBJ2-2, is as follows: KAGVTQTPRYLIKTRGQQVTLSCSPISGHRSVSWYQQTPGQGLQFLFEYFSETQRNKGNFPGRFSGRQFSNSRSEMNVSTLELGDSALYLCASSWALRGSAGELFFGEGSRLTVL.

As for this clone: Within the sample, other DNA sequences also encode this same CDR3. The rearrangement uses TRBV19 and TRBJ2-7, with 7 nucleotides matching TRBD2. CDR1 and CDR2 (germline): LNHDA, SQIVND (reference sequence). V lost 3 bases and J lost 3; bases outside the gene matches: 2. The CDR3 consists of 13 residues. Here the CDR3 DNA reads TGTGCCAGTAGTATTGGGGAGGGCTACGAGCAGTACTTC. Its protein product is CASSIGEGYEQYF. The entire variable domain, with the rest obtained from reference TRBV19 and TRBJ2-7, is as follows: DGGITQSPKYLFRKEGQNVTLSCEQNLNHDAMYWYRQDPGQGLRLIYYSQIVNDFQKGDIAEGYSVSREKKESFPLTVTSAQKNPTAFYLCASSIGEGYEQYFGPGTRLTVT.

This chain joins TRBV5-6 and TRBJ2-5; D not certain. The CDR3 runs 13 residues. Trimming stripped 0 bases from V and 3 bases from J, with 6 bases between. Germline loops: CDR1 SGHDT, CDR2 YYEEEE. For the CDR3, the DNA is TGTGCCAGCAGCTTGGTGGACGAAGAGACCCAGTACTTC. Protein product: CASSLVDEETQYF.

This chain uses TRBV28 with TRBJ1-2; 7 positions agree with TRBD1. CDR3 length: 14 amino acids. CDR1 MDHEN and CDR2 SYDVKM come from the germline V gene. The V gene end was trimmed by 6 bases and the J gene end by 1 base; junction bases not matched to a gene: 5. CDR3 sequence reads: CASRGQPLNYGYTF. In DNA, the CDR3 is TGTGCCAGCAGGGGACAGCCCCTTAACTATGGCTACACCTTC.

V usage is TRBV6-5 and J usage is TRBJ2-5, with D uncertain. The J call may be faulty, since TRBJ2-7 better matches the DNA end. In germline, CDR1 is MNHEY, CDR2 SVGAGI. The CDR3 covers 12 residues. The CDR3 spells CASNVKVYEQYF. The CDR3 nucleotides read TGTGCCAGCAACGTAAAGGTCTACGAGCAGTACTTC.